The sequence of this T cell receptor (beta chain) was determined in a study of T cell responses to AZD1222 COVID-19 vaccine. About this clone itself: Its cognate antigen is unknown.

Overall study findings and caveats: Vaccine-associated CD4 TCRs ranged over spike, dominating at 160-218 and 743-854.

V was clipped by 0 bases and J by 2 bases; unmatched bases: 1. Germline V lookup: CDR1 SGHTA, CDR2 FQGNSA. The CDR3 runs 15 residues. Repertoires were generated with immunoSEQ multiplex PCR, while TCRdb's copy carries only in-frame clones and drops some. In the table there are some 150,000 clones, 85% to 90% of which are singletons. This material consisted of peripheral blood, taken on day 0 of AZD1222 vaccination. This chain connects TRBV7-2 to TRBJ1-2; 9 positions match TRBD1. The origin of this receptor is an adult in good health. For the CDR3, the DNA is TGTGCCAGCAGCTTAGCAGGGACAGGGAACTATGGCTACACCTTC. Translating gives CASSLAGTGNYGYTF.